This T cell receptor (beta chain) came from a study of long-term antiretroviral therapy in people with HIV. With respect to this clone: The antigen is unknown.

Study results and caveats: Post-ART, diversity grew, though it stayed under transplant donor control levels.

The libraries were made with immunoSEQ v3.0 at survey level. Samples were sequenced targeting 40,000-50,000 T-cell genomes each. The data were produced by immunoSEQ multiplex PCR, yet TCRdb's version contains in-frame clones alone and is incomplete. The data hold under 15,000 clones, with 60% to 75% observed a single time. This receptor was taken from a man in his forties with HIV. Sequenced material: unsorted PBMCs, taken about 3.3 years before starting antiretroviral therapy.

CDR3 DNA sequence: TGTGCCAGCAGCTTAATGGGGGCCCACAATCAGCCCCAGCATTTT. As protein: CASSLMGAHNQPQHF. The chain links TRBV11-2 to TRBJ1-5; possible D gene TRBD1, 6 bases. The V gene lost 2 bases and the J gene lost 3 bases, with 11 bases spanning the gap. The CDR3 loop spans 15 amino acids. Germline lookup yields CDR1 SGHAT and CDR2 FQNNGV.